The count of the clone carrying this TCR beta chain is one. This entry comes from a study of radiation and T cells in renal cell carcinoma. Sequencing was performed with immunoSEQ multiplex PCR; in TCRdb, only in-frame clones are kept and a portion is missing. Among some 140,000 clones, 88% were seen once, and the ten largest hold 12%. This CDR3 is 17 amino acids long. V dropped 2 bases and J dropped 2; count of bases not matched to a gene: 9. Germline assignment: CDR1 SQVTM and CDR2 ANQGSEA. Time point given: baseline pretreatment blood. Treatment specified: 15 Gy SBRT to primary tumor, nephrectomy 4 weeks later.

This clonotype originated in a woman between 50 and 59 years old with renal cell carcinoma. This sample comprised blood, obtained from a patient whose treatment included radiotherapy and nephrectomy. V and J are TRBV29-1 and TRBJ2-5, with TRBD2 matching 12 bases. In DNA, the CDR3 is TGCAGCGTTGAACGACTAGCGGGGGCCGCCCAACAAGAGACCCAGTACTTC. As protein: CSVERLAGAAQQETQYF.